This TCR beta chain was profiled in a study of cytomegalovirus exposure and HLA in healthy donors. This clone was observed a handful of times. What it binds is unknown. Germline CDR1 is SGHTS and CDR2 is YDEGEE. The CDR3 spans 16 residues. Trimming shortened V by 4 bases and J by 3 bases, and 20 bases separated the two germline ends. Findings and limits, study-wide: Sequencing likely caused a cluster of highly shared sequence variants.

The study ran its PCR with 60 Vbeta and 13 Jbeta primers. Repertoires were generated with immunoSEQ multiplex PCR, while TCRdb's copy carries only in-frame clones and drops some. The sample has 83,000 or so clones; roughly 79% are singletons. The TCR sequence derives from a woman aged 30 to 39 in good health and CMV-seronegative. The sequenced sample consisted of PBMCs. The chain couples TRBV5-8 to TRBJ2-7; no firm D call. The CDR3: CASSAGVMRPRYEQYF. The CDR3 nucleotides are TGTGCCAGCAGCGCCGGAGTGATGCGGCCTCGCTACGAGCAGTACTTC.